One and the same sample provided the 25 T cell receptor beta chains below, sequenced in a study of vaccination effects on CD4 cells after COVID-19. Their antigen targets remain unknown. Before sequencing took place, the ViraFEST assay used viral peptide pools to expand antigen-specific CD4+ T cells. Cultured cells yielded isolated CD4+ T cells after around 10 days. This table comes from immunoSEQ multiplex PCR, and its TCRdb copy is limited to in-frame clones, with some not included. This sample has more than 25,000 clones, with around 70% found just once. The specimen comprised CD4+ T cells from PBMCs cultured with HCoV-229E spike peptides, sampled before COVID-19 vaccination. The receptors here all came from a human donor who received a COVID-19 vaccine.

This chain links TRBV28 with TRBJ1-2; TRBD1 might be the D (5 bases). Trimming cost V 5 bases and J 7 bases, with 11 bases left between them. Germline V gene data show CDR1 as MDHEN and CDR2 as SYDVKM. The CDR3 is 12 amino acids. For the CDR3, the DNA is TGTGCCAGCAGTCTCGGGGGGGGTGGCTACACCTTC. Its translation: CASSLGGGGYTF.

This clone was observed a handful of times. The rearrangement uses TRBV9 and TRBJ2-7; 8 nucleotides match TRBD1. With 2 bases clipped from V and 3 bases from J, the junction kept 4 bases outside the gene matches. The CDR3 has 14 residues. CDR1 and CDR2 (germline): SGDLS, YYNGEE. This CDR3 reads CASSVTGASYEQYF. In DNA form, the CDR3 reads TGTGCCAGCAGCGTGACAGGGGCAAGCTACGAGCAGTACTTC.

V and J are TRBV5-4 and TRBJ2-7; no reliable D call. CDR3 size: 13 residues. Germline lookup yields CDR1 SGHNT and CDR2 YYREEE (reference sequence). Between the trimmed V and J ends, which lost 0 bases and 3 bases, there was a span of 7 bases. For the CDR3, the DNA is TGTGCCAGCAGCTTGGAGACCAACTACGAGCAGTACTTC. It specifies CASSLETNYEQYF.

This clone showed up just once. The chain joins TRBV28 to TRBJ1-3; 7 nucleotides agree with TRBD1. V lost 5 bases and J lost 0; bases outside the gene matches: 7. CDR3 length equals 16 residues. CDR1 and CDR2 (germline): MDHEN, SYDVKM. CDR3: CASSRSQGFSGNTIYF. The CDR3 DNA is TGTGCCAGCAGTCGCTCACAGGGGTTCTCTGGAAACACCATATATTTT.

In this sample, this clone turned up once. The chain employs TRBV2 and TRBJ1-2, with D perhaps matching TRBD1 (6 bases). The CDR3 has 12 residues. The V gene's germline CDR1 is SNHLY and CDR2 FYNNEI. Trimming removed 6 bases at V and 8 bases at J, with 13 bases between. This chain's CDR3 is CASRETGGGYTF. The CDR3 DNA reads TGTGCCAGCAGGGAGACAGGAGGCGGCTACACCTTC.

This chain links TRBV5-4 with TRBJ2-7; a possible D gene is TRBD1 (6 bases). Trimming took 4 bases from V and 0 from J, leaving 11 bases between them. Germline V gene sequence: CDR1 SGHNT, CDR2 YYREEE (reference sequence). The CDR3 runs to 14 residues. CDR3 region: CASSPQGSSYEQYF. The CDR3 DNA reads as TGTGCCAGCAGCCCACAGGGATCCTCCTACGAGCAGTACTTC.

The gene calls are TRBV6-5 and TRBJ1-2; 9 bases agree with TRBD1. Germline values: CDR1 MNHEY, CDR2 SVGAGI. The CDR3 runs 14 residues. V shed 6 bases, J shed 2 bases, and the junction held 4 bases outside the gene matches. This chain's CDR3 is CASSDRGANYGYTF. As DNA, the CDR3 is TGTGCCAGCAGCGACAGGGGGGCCAACTATGGCTACACCTTC.

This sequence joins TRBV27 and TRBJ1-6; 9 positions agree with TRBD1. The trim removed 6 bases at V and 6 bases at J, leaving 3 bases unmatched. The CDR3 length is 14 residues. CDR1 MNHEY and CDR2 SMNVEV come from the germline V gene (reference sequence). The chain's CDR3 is CASRPGQGNSPLHF. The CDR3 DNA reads TGTGCCAGCAGACCGGGACAGGGTAATTCACCCCTCCACTTT.

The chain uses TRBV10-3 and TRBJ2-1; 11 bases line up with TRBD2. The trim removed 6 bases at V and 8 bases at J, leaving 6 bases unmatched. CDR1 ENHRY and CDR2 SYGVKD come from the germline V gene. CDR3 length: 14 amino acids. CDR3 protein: CAISPSGRLYEQFF. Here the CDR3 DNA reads TGTGCCATCAGCCCTAGCGGGAGGTTGTATGAGCAGTTCTTC.

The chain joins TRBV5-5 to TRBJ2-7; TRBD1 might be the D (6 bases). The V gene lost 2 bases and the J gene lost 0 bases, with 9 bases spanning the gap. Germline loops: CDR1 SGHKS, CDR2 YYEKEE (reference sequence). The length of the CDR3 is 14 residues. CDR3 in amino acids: CASSLRQVSYEQYF. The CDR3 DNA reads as TGTGCCAGCAGCTTAAGACAGGTCTCCTACGAGCAGTACTTC.

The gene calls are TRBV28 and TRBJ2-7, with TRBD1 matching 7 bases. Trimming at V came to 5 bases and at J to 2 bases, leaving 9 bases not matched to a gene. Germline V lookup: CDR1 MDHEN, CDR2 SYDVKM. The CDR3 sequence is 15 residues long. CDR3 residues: CASSPPGGKPYEQYF. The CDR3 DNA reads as TGTGCCAGCAGTCCTCCAGGGGGAAAGCCCTACGAGCAGTACTTC. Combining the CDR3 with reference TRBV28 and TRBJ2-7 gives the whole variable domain DVKVTQSSRYLVKRTGEKVFLECVQDMDHENMFWYRQDPGLGLRLIYFSYDVKMKEKGDIPEGYSVSREKKERFSLILESASTNQTSMYLCASSPPGGKPYEQYFGPGTRLTVT.

The CDR3 nucleotides are TGTGCCAGCAACATACAGGGGCGCAACACTGAAGCTTTCTTT. Its translation is CASNIQGRNTEAFF. This rearrangement joins TRBV6-5 to TRBJ1-1; 7 nucleotides line up with TRBD1. The germline V gene has CDR1 MNHEY and CDR2 SVGAGI. This CDR3 is 14 amino acids long. V shed 7 bases and J 2 bases; nucleotides not matched to a gene: 7.

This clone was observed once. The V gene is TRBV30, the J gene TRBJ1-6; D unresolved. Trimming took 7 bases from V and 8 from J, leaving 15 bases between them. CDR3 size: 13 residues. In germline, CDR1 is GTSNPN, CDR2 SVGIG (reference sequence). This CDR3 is CALGPQFYSPLHF. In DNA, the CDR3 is TGTGCCTTGGGTCCGCAGTTTTATTCACCCCTCCACTTT.

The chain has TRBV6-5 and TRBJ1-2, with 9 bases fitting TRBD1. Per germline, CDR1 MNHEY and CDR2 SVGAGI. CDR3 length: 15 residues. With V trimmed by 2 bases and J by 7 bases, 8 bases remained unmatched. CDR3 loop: CASSYTGWTGAGYTF. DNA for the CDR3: TGTGCCAGCAGTTACACCGGGTGGACAGGGGCTGGCTACACCTTC.

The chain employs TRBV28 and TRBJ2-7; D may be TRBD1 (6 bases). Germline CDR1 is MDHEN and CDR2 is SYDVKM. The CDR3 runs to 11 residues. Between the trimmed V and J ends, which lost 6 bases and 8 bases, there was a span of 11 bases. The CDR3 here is CASSLQGKQYF. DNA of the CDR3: TGTGCCAGCAGCCTCCAGGGGAAGCAGTACTTC.

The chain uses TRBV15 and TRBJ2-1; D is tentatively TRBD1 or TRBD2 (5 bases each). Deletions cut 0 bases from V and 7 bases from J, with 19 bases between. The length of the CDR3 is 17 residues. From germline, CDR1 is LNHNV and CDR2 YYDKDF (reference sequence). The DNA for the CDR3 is TGTGCCACCAGCAGAGATGGGGACGCGAGGACCCTTAATGAGCAGTTCTTC. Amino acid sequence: CATSRDGDARTLNEQFF.

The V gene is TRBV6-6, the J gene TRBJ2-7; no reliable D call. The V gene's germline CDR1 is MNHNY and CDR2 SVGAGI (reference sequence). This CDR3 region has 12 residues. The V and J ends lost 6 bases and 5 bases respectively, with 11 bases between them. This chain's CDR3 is CASSARGHEQYF. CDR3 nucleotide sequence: TGTGCCAGCAGCGCCCGCGGCCACGAGCAGTACTTC.

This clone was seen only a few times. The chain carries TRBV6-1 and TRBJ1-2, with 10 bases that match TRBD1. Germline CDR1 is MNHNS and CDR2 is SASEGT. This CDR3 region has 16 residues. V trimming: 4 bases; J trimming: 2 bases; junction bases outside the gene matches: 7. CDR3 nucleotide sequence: TGTGCCAGCAGTGTTCTTCTGGGACAGGGGAACTATGGCTACACCTTC. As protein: CASSVLLGQGNYGYTF.

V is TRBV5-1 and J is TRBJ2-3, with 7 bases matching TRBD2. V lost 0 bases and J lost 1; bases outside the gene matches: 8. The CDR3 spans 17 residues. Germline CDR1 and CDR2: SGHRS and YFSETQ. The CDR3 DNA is TGCGCCAGCAGCTTGGGTCAACTAGCGAAAGGCACAGATACGCAGTATTTT. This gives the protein CASSLGQLAKGTDTQYF.

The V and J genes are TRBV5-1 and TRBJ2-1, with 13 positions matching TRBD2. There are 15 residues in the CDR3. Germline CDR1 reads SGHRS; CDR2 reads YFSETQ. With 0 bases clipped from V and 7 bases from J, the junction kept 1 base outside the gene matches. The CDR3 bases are TGCGCCAGCAGCTTGGGACTAGCGGGAGGTAATGAGCAGTTCTTC. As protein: CASSLGLAGGNEQFF.

The CDR3 DNA follows: TGTGCCAGCGGGCCCCGGGACATGGGTCAGCCCCAGCATTTT. This encodes CASGPRDMGQPQHF. The gene calls are TRBV6-6 and TRBJ1-5, with D tentatively TRBD1 (6 bases). The CDR3 has 14 residues. CDR1 and CDR2 from the germline V gene are MNHNY and SVGAGI (reference sequence). Between the trimmed V and J ends, which lost 8 bases and 6 bases, there was a span of 17 bases.

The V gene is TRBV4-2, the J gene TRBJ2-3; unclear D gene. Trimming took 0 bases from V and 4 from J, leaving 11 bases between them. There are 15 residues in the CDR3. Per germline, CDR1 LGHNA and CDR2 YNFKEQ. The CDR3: CASSQDRMGADTQYF. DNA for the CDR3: TGTGCCAGCAGCCAAGATCGGATGGGCGCAGATACGCAGTATTTT.

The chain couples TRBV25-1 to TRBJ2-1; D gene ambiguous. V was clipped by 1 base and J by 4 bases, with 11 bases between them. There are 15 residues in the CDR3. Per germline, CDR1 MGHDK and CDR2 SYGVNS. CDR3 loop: CASSESRVVYNEQFF. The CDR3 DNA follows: TGTGCCAGCAGTGAATCCCGGGTGGTTTACAATGAGCAGTTCTTC.

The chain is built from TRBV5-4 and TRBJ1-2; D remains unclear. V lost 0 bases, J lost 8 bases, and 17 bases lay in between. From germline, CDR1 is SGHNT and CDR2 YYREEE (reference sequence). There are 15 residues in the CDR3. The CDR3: CASSLGTASWRGYTF. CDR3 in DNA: TGTGCCAGCAGCTTGGGGACGGCCTCGTGGAGAGGCTACACCTTC.

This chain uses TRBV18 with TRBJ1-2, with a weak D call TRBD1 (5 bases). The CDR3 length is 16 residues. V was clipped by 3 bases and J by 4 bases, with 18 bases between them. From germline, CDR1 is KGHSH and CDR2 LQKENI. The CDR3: CASSPTRGGEGYGYTF. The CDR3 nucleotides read TGTGCCAGCTCACCTACCCGGGGGGGTGAGGGCTATGGCTACACCTTC.